This TCR beta chain derives from a study of radiotherapy plus CTLA-4 blockade in lung cancer. At the level of the study: Overall, approximately 18% of patients showed an objective response, while about 30% attained disease control.

The repertoire was sequenced with immunoSEQ multiplex PCR; TCRdb's copy has only in-frame clones and lacks some. Here the sample spans about 67,000 clones, 76% being singletons. Alongside CTLA-4 blockade with ipilimumab, patients with chemo-refractory metastatic non-small-cell lung cancer received focal radiation. The specimen was peripheral blood, collected from a patient treated with radiotherapy plus ipilimumab. The sequence derives from a human donor with non-small cell lung cancer whose response to radiotherapy plus ipilimumab could not be evaluated. Some clones in this sample may be carry-over from other donors' samples.

CDR3 in amino acids: CASRTRDNEQFF. The CDR3 bases are TGCGCCAGCAGAACGAGAGACAATGAGCAGTTCTTC. The V gene is TRBV5-1, the J gene TRBJ2-1, with D uncertain. V was cut by 5 bases and J by 5 bases, with 8 bases left in between. Germline CDR1 is SGHRS and CDR2 is YFSETQ. This CDR3 has 12 residues.